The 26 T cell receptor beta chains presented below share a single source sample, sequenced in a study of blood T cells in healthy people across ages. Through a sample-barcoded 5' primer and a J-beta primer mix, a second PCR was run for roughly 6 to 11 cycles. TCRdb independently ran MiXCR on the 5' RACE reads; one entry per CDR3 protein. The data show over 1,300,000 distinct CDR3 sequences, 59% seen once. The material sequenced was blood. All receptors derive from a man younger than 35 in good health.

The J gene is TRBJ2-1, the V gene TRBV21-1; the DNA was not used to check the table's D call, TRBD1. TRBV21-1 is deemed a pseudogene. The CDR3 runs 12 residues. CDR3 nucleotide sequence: TGTGCCAGCAGCACACGCCGGGACAAACAGTTCTTC. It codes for CASSTRRDKQFF.

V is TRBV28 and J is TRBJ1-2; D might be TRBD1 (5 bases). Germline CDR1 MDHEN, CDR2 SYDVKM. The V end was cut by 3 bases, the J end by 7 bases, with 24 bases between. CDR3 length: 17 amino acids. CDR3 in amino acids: CASSFVRRGGYLSGYTF. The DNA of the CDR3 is TGTGCCAGCAGTTTTGTTCGTCGGGGGGGGTATCTCTCTGGCTACACCTTC.

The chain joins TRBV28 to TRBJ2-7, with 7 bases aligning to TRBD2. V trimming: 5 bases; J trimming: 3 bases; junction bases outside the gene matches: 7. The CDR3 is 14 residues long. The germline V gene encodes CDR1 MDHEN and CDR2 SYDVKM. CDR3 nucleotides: TGTGCCAGCAGTGTCCATGGGGGGGTCTACGAGCAGTACTTC. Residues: CASSVHGGVYEQYF.

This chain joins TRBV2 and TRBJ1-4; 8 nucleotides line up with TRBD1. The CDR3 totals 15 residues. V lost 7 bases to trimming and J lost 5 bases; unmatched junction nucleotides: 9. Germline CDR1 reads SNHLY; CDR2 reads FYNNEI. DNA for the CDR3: TGTGCCAGCACAGGGACAGGAGGTTCGAATGAAAAACTGTTTTTT. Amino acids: CASTGTGGSNEKLFF.

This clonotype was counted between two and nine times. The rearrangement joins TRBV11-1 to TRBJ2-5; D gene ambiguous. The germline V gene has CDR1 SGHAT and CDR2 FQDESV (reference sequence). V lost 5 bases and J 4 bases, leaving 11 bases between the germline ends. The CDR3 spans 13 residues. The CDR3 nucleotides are TGTGCCAGCAGCGTACGCGTCGGAGAGACCCAGTACTTC. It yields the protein CASSVRVGETQYF. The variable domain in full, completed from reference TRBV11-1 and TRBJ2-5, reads EAEVAQSPRYKITEKSQAVAFWCDPISGHATLYWYRQILGQGPELLVQFQDESVVDDSQLPKDRFSAERLKGVDSTLKIQPAELGDSAMYLCASSVRVGETQYFGPGTRLLVL.

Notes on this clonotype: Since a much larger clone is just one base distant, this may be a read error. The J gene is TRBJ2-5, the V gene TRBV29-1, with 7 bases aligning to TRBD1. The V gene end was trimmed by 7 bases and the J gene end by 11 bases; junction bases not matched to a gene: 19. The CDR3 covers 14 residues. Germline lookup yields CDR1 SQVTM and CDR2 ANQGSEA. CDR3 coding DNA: TGCAGCGGCTCCGGGACAGCAACGTTCAATGAGCAGTACTTC. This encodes CSGSGTATFNEQYF.

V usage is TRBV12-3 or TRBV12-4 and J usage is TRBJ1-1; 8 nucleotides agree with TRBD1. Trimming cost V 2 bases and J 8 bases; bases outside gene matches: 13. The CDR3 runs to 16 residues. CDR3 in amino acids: CASSLQIGQGPMEAFF. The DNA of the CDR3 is TGTGCCAGCAGTTTACAAATAGGACAGGGCCCCATGGAAGCTTTCTTT.

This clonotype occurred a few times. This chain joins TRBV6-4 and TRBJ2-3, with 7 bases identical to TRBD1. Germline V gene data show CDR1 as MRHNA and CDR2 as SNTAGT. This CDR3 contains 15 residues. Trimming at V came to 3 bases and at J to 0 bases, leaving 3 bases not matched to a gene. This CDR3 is CASSEGRGSTDTQYF. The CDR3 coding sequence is TGTGCCAGCAGTGAAGGCAGGGGGAGCACAGATACGCAGTATTTT.

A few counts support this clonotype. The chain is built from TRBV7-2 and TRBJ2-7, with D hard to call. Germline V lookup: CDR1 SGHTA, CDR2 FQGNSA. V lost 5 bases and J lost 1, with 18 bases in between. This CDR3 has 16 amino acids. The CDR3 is CASSQGSLVGSYEQYF. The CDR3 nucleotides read TGTGCCAGCAGCCAAGGCTCCCTAGTGGGTTCCTACGAGCAGTACTTC.

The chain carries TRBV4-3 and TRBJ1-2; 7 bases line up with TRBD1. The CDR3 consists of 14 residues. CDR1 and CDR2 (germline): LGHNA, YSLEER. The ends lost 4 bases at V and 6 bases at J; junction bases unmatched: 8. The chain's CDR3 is CASSRAGQRHGYTF. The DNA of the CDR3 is TGCGCCAGCAGCCGAGCGGGACAGAGACATGGCTACACCTTC.

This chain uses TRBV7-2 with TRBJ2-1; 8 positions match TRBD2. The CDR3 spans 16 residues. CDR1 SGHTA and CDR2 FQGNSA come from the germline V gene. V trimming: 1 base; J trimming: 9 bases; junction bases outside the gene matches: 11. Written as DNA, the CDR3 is TGTGCCAGCAGCTTAGGGTCTAGCGGGCTGGGGAGTGAGCAGTTCTTC. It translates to CASSLGSSGLGSEQFF.

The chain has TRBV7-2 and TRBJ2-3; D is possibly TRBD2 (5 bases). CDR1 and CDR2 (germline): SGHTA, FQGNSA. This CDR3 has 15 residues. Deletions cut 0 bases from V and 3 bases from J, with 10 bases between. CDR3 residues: CASSLAEVVTDTQYF. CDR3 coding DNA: TGTGCCAGCAGCTTAGCGGAGGTAGTGACAGATACGCAGTATTTT.

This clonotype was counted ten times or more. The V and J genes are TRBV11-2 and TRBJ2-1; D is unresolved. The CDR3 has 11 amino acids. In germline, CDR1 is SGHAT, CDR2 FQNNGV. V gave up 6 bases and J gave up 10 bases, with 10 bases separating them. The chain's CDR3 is CASSPSGEQFF. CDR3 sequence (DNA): TGTGCCAGCAGTCCAAGTGGCGAGCAGTTCTTC.

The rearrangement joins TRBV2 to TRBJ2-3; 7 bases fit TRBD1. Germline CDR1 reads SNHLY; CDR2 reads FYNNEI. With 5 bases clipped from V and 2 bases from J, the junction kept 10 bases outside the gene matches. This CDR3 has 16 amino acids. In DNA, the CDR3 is TGTGCCAGCAGTCCAGAAAAGGACAGGACCACAGATACGCAGTATTTT. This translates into CASSPEKDRTTDTQYF.

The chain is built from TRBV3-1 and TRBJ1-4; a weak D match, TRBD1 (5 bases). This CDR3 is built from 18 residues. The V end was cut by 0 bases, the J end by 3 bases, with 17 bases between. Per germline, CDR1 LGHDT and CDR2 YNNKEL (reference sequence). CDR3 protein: CASSQDWNRIEANEKLFF. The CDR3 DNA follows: TGTGCCAGCAGCCAAGATTGGAACAGGATAGAGGCTAATGAAAAACTGTTTTTT.

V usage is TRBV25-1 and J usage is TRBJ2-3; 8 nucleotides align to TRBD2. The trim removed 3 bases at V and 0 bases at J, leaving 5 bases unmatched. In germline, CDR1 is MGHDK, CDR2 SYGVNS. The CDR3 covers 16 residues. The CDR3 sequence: CASSDPGTRSTDTQYF. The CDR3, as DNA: TGTGCCAGCAGTGACCCCGGGACTAGAAGCACAGATACGCAGTATTTT.

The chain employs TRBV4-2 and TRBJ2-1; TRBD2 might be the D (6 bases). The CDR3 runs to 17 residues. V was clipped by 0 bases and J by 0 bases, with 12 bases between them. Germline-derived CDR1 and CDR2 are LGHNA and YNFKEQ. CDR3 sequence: CASSQDGGTLSYNEQFF. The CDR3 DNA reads TGTGCCAGCAGCCAAGATGGTGGGACTCTCTCCTACAATGAGCAGTTCTTC.

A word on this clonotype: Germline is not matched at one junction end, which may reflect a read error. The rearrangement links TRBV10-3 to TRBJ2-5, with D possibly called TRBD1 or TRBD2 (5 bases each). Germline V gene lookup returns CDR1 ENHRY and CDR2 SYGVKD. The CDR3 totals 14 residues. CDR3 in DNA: TGTGCCATTAGTGAGGGGCTAGTGGAAGAGACCCAGTACTTC. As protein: CAISEGLVEETQYF.

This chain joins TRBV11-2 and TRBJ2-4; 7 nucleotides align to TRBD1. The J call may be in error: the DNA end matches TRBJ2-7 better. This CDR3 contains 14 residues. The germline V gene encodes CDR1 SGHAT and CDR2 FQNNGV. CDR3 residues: CASSEHRGSYEQYF. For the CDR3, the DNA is TGTGCCAGCAGCGAACACAGGGGTAGCTACGAGCAGTACTTC.

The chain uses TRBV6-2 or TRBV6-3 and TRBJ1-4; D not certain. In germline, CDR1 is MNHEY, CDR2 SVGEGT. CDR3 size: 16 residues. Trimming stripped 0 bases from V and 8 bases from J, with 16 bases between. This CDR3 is CASSYSAREIGEKLFF. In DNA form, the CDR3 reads TGTGCCAGCAGTTACTCGGCCCGGGAAATCGGGGAAAAACTGTTTTTT.

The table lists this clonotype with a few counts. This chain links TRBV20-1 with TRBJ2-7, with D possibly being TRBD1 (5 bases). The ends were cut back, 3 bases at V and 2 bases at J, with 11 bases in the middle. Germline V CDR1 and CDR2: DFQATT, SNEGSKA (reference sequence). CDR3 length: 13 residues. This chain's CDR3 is CSARVRGTYEQYF. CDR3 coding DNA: TGCAGTGCTAGGGTAAGGGGAACCTACGAGCAGTACTTC.

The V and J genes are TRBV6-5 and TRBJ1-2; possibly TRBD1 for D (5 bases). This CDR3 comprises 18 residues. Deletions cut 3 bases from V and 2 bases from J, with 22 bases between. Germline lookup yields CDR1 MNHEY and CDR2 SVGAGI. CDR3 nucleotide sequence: TGTGCCAGCAGTTATTCATTGGCCGGGGCGGGGAGCAACTATGGCTACACCTTC. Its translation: CASSYSLAGAGSNYGYTF.

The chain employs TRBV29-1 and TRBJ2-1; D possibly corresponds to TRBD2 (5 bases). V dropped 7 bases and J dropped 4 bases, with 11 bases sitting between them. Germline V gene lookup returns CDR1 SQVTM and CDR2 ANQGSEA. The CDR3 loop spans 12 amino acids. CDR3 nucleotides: TGCAGCGCCGAAGGAGGTTACAATGAGCAGTTCTTC. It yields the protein CSAEGGYNEQFF.

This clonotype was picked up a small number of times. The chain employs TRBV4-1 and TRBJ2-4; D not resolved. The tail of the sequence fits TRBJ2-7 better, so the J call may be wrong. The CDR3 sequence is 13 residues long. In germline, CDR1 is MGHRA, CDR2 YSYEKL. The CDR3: CASSQVLDYEQYF. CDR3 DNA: TGCGCCAGCAGCCAAGTTCTGGACTACGAGCAGTACTTC.

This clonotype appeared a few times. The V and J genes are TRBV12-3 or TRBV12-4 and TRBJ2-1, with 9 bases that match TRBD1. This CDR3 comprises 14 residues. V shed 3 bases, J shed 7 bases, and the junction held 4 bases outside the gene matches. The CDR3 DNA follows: TGTGCCAGCAGTTTTAGGACAGGGGCAAATGAGCAGTTCTTC. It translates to CASSFRTGANEQFF.

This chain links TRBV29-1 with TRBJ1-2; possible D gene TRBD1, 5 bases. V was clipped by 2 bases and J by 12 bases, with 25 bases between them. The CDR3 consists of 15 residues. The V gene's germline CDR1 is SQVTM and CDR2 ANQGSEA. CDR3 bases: TGCAGCGTTGAAATTTTAGGGCAGGGAAGTAATTGTCACACCTTC. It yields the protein CSVEILGQGSNCHTF.